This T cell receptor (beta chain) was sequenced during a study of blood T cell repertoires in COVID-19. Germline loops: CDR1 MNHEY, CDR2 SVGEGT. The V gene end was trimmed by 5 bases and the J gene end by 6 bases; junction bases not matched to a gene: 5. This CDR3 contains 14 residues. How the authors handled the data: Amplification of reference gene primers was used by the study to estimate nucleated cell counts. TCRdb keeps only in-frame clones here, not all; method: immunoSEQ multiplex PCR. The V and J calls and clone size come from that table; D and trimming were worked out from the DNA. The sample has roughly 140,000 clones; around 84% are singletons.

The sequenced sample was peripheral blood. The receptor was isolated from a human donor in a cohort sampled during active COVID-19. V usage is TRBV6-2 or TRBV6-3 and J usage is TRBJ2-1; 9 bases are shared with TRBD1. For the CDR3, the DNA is TGTGCCAGCAGTACTAGGACAGGGGTCAATGAGCAGTTCTTC. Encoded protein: CASSTRTGVNEQFF.